The rows below give T cell receptor beta chains drawn from one sample of a study of control samples from healthy donors and cancer patients. Measured with immunoSEQ multiplex PCR; TCRdb has only the in-frame clones, and not every one. The data show 170,000 or so clones, approximately 92% seen once. Sample: blood. Receptors originate from a man in his late teens or twenties in good health. Both conserved end residues are part of each CDR3. A D gene is named only where the DNA matches it firmly. Clone size is not always given. Where it is, it says once, few, many or a class for expanded clones.

>-|-|TRBJ2-1|TRBV5-1
CASRYSEKTNEQFF
TGCGCCAGCAGATACTCGGAAAAGACCAATGAGCAGTTCTTC
>once|-|TRBJ2-5|TRBV11-2
CASSLQETQYF
TGTGCCAGCAGCTTACAAGAGACCCAGTACTTC
>-|TRBD2|TRBJ2-3|TRBV5-4
CASSPGTSGGADTQYF
TGTGCCAGCAGCCCGGGGACTAGCGGGGGGGCAGATACGCAGTATTTT
>-|TRBD1|TRBJ1-2|TRBV5-5
CASQVGGTGGYGYTF
TGTGCCAGCCAGGTGGGGGGGACAGGAGGCTATGGCTACACCTTC
>-|TRBD1|TRBJ2-1|TRBV24-1
CATSDRDREPYNEQFF
TGTGCCACCAGTGATCGAGACAGGGAACCCTACAATGAGCAGTTCTTC
>-|TRBD2|TRBJ2-3|TRBV9
CASSVALAGTHTQYF
TGTGCCAGCAGCGTAGCCCTAGCGGGGACGCATACGCAGTATTTT
>-|TRBD2|TRBJ2-1|TRBV5-4
CASSLVAGPLDEQFF
TGTGCCAGCAGCTTGGTAGCGGGGCCTCTGGATGAGCAGTTCTTC
>-|TRBD1|TRBJ1-6|TRBV2
CASSERQGNSPLHF
TGTGCCAGCAGTGAGAGACAGGGGAATTCACCCCTCCACTTT
>-|-|TRBJ2-1|TRBV6-5
CASSYFGGNEQFF
TGTGCCAGCAGTTATTTCGGCGGCAATGAGCAGTTCTTC
>-|TRBD2|TRBJ2-1|TRBV5-1
CASSANRLADYNEQFF
TGCGCCAGCAGTGCAAACAGGCTAGCGGATTACAATGAGCAGTTCTTC
>once|TRBD1|TRBJ2-2|TRBV4-1
CASRVQGAPGELFF
TGCGCCAGCAGAGTGCAGGGGGCGCCCGGGGAGCTGTTTTTT
>-|-|TRBJ1-1|TRBV29-1
CSVGLNTEAFF
TGCAGCGTTGGGTTGAACACTGAAGCTTTCTTT
>-|TRBD1|TRBJ2-5|TRBV6-6
CASSNNRGRETQYF
TGTGCCAGCAGTAATAACAGGGGGAGGGAGACCCAGTACTTC
>-|-|TRBJ2-2|TRBV7-9
CASSLLVRVQGNTGELFF
TGTGCCAGCAGCTTATTGGTGCGGGTACAGGGAAACACCGGGGAGCTGTTTTTT
>-|TRBD1|TRBJ2-2|TRBV15
CATSRGDRGSGELFF
TGTGCCACCAGCAGAGGGGACAGGGGGTCCGGGGAGCTGTTTTTT
>-|-|TRBJ1-4|TRBV5-6
CASSLGGRANEKLFF
TGTGCCAGCAGCTTGGGGGGCAGGGCTAATGAAAAACTGTTTTTT
>-|-|TRBJ1-1|TRBV5-6
CASSLGTSTEAFF
TGTGCCAGCAGCTTAGGGACAAGTACTGAAGCTTTCTTT
>-|TRBD2|TRBJ2-4|TRBV19
CASSIGGGRGGIQYF
TGTGCCAGTAGTATCGGCGGGGGGCGCGGAGGCATTCAGTACTTC
>-|TRBD1|TRBJ1-2|TRBV6-5
CASSRTGDGYTF
TGTGCCAGCAGTCGGACAGGGGACGGCTACACCTTC
>-|-|TRBJ2-6|TRBV6-6
CASSYSVTAGANVLTF
TGTGCCAGCAGTTACTCGGTAACCGCTGGGGCCAACGTCCTGACTTTC
>-|-|TRBJ1-1|TRBV18
CASSFGDTEAFF
TGTGCCAGCTCATTTGGGGACACTGAAGCTTTCTTT
>-|TRBD1|TRBJ2-3|TRBV2
CASSSGTGTDTQYF
TGTGCCAGCAGCTCCGGGACAGGCACAGATACGCAGTATTTT
>once|-|TRBJ1-6|TRBV3-1/TRBV3-2
CASSHSRRDGKLSSYNSPLHF
TGTGCCAGCAGCCATTCGCGCCGGGACGGAAAATTAAGCTCCTATAATTCACCCCTCCACTTT
>-|-|TRBJ1-1|TRBV28
CAMSRQPNTEAFF
TGTGCCATGTCCCGGCAGCCGAACACTGAAGCTTTCTTT
>-|TRBD2|TRBJ2-3|TRBV2
CASSLIHPPSGDTQYF
TGTGCCAGCAGTTTGATCCACCCCCCTAGCGGGGATACGCAGTATTTT
>-|TRBD1|TRBJ1-1|TRBV2
CASSSQGATSTEAFF
TGTGCCAGCAGCAGTCAGGGGGCTACGAGCACTGAAGCTTTCTTT
>-|TRBD2|TRBJ2-7|TRBV4-1
CASSQTSGGRYEQYF
TGCGCCAGCAGCCAGACTAGCGGGGGCCGCTACGAGCAGTACTTC
>few|TRBD1|TRBJ1-5|TRBV6-5
CASTGQINQPQHF
TGTGCCAGCACGGGACAGATTAATCAGCCCCAGCATTTT
>-|TRBD1|TRBJ1-2|TRBV19
CASSTTGTGANYGYTF
TGTGCCAGTAGCACTACCGGGACAGGGGCTAACTATGGCTACACCTTC
>-|TRBD1|TRBJ1-2|TRBV5-8
CASSLGQGDGYTF
TGTGCCAGCAGCTTGGGACAGGGCGATGGCTACACCTTC
>-|-|TRBJ1-4|TRBV19
CASRDREGVTNEKLFF
TGTGCCAGTAGAGACCGTGAGGGAGTGACTAATGAAAAACTGTTTTTT
>-|-|TRBJ2-3|TRBV18
CASSPGSADTQYF
TGTGCCAGCTCACCGGGGTCGGCAGATACGCAGTATTTT
>-|-|TRBJ1-1|TRBV7-3
CASSLGGGYTEAFF
TGTGCCAGCAGCTTAGGTGGGGGGTACACTGAAGCTTTCTTT
>-|-|TRBJ1-5|TRBV12-5
CASGLVTDQPQHF
TGTGCTAGTGGTTTGGTAACCGATCAGCCCCAGCATTTT
>-|-|TRBJ1-2|TRBV12-3/TRBV12-4
CASSSGTNYGYTF
TGTGCCAGCAGCTCCGGGACGAACTATGGCTACACCTTC
>-|TRBD1|TRBJ1-4|TRBV27
CASNAWDSLNEKLFF
TGTGCCAGCAATGCCTGGGACAGCCTTAATGAAAAACTGTTTTTT
>-|-|TRBJ2-6|TRBV5-5
CASSLAGSGANVLTF
TGTGCCAGCAGCTTGGCCGGCTCTGGGGCCAACGTCCTGACTTTC
>-|-|TRBJ2-5|TRBV4-1
CASSRLDQEETQYF
TGCGCCAGCAGCCGACTAGACCAAGAGGAGACCCAGTACTTC
>-|TRBD1|TRBJ2-2|TRBV7-8
CASSTDRGGELFF
TGTGCCAGCAGCACGGACAGGGGTGGGGAGCTGTTTTTT
>-|-|TRBJ1-6|TRBV6-6
CASWGTIRNSPLHF
TGTGCCAGCTGGGGAACGATTAGAAATTCACCCCTCCACTTT
>once|-|TRBJ2-3|TRBV10-3
CAISGSLTTDTQYF
TGTGCCATCAGTGGATCCCTAACCACAGATACGCAGTATTTT
>once|-|TRBJ2-7|TRBV2
CASSVIGWGSYEQYF
TGTGCCAGCAGTGTAATCGGCTGGGGTTCCTACGAGCAGTACTTC
>-|-|TRBJ1-2|TRBV9
CASSRDDYGYTF
TGTGCCAGCAGCAGGGACGACTATGGCTACACCTTC